This paragraph covers one TCR beta chain sequence. This entry is derived from a study of CD8 T cells in Susac syndrome. The RNA input was 0.5 to 1 ug, and it was reverse transcribed with random hexamers. A single record per CDR3 protein comes from TCRdb applying MiXCR to the immunoSEQ multiplex PCR reads. The sample includes around 150,000 distinct CDR3 sequences, just under 95% seen only once; the top ten take 0.15% to 0.2%. Trimming removed 1 base from V and 0 bases from J, with 8 bases in between. This CDR3 contains 15 residues. The germline V gene has CDR1 SEHNR and CDR2 FQNEAQ (reference sequence).

Source material: CD8+ T cells from PBMCs. The sequence was collected from a human donor with Susac syndrome. The chain couples TRBV7-9 to TRBJ2-3; D uncertain. In DNA, the CDR3 is TGTGCCAGCAGCTTAGGGTCTATCAGCACAGATACGCAGTATTTT. Translated, it gives CASSLGSISTDTQYF.